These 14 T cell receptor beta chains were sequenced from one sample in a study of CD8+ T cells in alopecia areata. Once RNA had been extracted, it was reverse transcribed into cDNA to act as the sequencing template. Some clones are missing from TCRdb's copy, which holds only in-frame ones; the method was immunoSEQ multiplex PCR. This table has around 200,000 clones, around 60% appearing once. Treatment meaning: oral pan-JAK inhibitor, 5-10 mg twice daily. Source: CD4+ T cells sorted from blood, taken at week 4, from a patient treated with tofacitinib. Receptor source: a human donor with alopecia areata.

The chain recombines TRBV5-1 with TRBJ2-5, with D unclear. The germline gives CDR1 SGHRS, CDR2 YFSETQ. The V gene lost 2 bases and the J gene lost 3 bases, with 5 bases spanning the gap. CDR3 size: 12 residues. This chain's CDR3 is CASSFAEETQYF. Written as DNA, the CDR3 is TGCGCCAGCAGCTTCGCTGAAGAGACCCAGTACTTC.

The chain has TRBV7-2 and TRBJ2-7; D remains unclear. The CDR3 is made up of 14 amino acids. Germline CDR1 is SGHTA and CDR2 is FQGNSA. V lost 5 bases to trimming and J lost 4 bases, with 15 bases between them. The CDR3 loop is CASSPESGPYEQYF. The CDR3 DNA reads TGTGCCAGCAGCCCCGAGTCCGGGCCGTACGAGCAGTACTTC.

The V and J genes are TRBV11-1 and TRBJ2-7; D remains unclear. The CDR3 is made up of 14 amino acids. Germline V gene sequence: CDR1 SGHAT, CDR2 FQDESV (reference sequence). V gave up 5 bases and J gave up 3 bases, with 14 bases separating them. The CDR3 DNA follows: TGTGCCAGCAGCGACCGGGCCTCGGACTACGAGCAGTACTTC. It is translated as CASSDRASDYEQYF.

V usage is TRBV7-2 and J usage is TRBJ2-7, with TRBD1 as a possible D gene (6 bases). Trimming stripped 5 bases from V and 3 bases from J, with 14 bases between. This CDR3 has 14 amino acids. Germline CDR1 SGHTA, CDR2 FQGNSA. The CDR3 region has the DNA TGTGCCAGCAGCCCTGTCCGGGACAACTACGAGCAGTACTTC. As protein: CASSPVRDNYEQYF.

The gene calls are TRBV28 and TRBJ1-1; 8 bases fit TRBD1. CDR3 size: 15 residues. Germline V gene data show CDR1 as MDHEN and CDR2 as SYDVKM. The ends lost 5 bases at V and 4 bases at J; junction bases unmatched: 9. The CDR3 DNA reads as TGTGCCAGCAGTCAATTGACAGGGGCGGGCACTGAAGCTTTCTTT. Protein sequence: CASSQLTGAGTEAFF.

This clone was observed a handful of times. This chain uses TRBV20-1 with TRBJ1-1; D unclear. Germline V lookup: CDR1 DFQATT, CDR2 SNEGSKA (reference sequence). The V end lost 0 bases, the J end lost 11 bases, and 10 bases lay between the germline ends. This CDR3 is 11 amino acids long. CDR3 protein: CSAREQNSAFF. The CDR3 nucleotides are TGCAGTGCTAGAGAACAGAACTCGGCTTTCTTT.

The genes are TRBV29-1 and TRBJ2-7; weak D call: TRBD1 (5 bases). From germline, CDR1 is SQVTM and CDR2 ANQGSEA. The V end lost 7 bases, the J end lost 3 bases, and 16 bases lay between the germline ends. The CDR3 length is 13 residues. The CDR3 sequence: CSGMPGQGYEQYF. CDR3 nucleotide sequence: TGCAGCGGGATGCCCGGGCAGGGCTACGAGCAGTACTTC.

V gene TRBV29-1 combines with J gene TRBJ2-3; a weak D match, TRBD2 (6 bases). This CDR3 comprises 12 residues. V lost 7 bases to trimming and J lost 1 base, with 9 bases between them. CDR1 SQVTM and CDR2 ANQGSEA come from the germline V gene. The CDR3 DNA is TGCAGCGGCGAGCGGGGCACAGATACGCAGTATTTT. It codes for CSGERGTDTQYF.

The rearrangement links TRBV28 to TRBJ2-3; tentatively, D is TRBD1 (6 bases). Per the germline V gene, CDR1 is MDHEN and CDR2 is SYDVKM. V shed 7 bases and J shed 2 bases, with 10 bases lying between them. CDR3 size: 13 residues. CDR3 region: CASNGQITDTQYF. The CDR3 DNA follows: TGTGCCAGCAATGGACAGATCACAGATACGCAGTATTTT.

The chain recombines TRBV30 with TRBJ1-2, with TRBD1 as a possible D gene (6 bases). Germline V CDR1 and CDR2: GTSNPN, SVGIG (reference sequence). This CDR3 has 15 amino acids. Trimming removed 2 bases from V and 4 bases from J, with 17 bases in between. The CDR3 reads CAWSPELGGLYGYTF. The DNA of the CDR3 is TGTGCCTGGAGTCCCGAGCTGGGGGGGCTCTATGGCTACACCTTC.

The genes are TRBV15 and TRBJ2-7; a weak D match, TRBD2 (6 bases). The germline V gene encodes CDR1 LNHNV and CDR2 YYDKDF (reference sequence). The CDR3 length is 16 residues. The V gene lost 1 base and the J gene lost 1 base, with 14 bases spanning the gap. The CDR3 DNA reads TGTGCCACCAGCAGAGTCGCCGGGACTGTATCCTACGAGCAGTACTTC. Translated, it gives CATSRVAGTVSYEQYF.

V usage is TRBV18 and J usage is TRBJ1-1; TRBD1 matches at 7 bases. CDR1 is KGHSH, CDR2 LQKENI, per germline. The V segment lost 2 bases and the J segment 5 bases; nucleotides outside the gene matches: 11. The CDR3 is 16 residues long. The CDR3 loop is CASSPLTGSTGTEAFF. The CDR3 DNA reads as TGTGCCAGCTCACCATTGACAGGGAGTACGGGGACTGAAGCTTTCTTT.

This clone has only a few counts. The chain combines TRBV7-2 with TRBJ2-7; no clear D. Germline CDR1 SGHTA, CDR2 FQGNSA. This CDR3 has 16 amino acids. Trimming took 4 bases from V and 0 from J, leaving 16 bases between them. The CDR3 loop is CASSSLLTLVSYEQYF. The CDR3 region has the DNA TGTGCCAGCAGCTCCTTATTAACACTGGTCTCCTACGAGCAGTACTTC.

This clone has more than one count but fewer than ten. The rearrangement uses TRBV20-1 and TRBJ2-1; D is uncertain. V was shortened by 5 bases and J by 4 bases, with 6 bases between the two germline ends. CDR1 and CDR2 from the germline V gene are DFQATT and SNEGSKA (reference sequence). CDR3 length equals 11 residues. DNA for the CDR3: TGCAGTGCTCCTCGTTACAATGAGCAGTTCTTC. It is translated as CSAPRYNEQFF.